Listed below are T cell receptor beta chains from one sample, sequenced in a study of T cell responses to AZD1222 COVID-19 vaccine. The assay was immunoSEQ multiplex PCR, and TCRdb's table has in-frame clones only and misses some. This table holds around 130,000 clones, 85% to 95% found once. This material consisted of peripheral blood, taken on day 0 of AZD1222 vaccination. The receptors were sampled from an adult in good health. The CDR3 runs from the conserved cysteine through the conserved F or W.

>TRBV30
CAWSRSSSGANSPLHF
>TRBV5-6
CASSLPGDNSPLHF
>TRBV18
CASSTIPGMNTEAFF
>TRBV5-4
CASSPGARHAYEQYF
>TRBV7-3
CASSWIHDTEAFF
>TRBV23-1
CASSRSRYEHGAGSYEQYF
>TRBV11-3
CASSLDSLNTEAFF
>TRBV6-1
CASSDEGARLGTGELFF
>TRBV6-5
CASSYSTGGSDGYTF
>TRBV4-1
CASSQVYSRGQRKSYEQYF
>TRBV19
CASSAGPTYEQYF
>TRBV15
CATSRDRNWESNYGYTF
>TRBV3-1/TRBV3-2
CASSQGAGTASYEQYF
>TRBV28
CASSQGEKLFF
>TRBV19
CASRRGFEWAFF
>TRBV7-9
CASSLPQGTGNTIYF
>TRBV18
CASSTERFQETQYF
>TRBV9
CASSVEMGLNNEQFF
>TRBV7-3
CASSLSSGGRGELFF
>TRBV5-1
CASSLDGQQFF
>TRBV21-1
CASVRCDRGPYYGYTF
>TRBV10-3
CAISPFAGTNEKLFF
>TRBV2
CASSVLLPVNEQFF
>TRBV5-1
CASSLEDEQYF
>TRBV13
CASSLGRPEAFF
>TRBV19
CASSIATTSSPLHF
>TRBV19
CASSMVSGSDTQYF
>TRBV9
CASSPGRGLGGYTF
>TRBV7-2
CASSLAAIPGELFF
>TRBV10-2
CASSEVDLGAFF
>TRBV10-3
CAISDSGQSSYNEQFF
>TRBV7-8
CASSLVGLEYQPQHF
>TRBV19
CASTPGDSSGANVLTF
>TRBV2
CASSLDRIEQYF
>TRBV14
CASSRPQGARYNEQFF
>TRBV28
CASTPRVGNTIYF
>TRBV30
CALVRGGSYEQYF
>TRBV5-5
CASSATGGTDTQYF
>TRBV27
CASSLRGSGNTIYF
>TRBV7-3
CASGRQGNSPLHF
>TRBV2
CASSEDRGGYTF
>TRBV28
CASKQGSSGNTIYF
>TRBV7-6
CASREAGGNTIYF
>TRBV6-5
CASVLSDTQYF
>TRBV7-2
CASSFSANTEAFF
>TRBV18
CASSLPGLAGAYEQYF
>TRBV9
CASSPSGALNTEAFF
>TRBV5-4
CASFFEMNTEAFF
>TRBV15
CATSTGQIYEQYF
>TRBV7-7
CASSLVAEGEQYF
>TRBV9
CASSVSGWGFNTGELFF
>TRBV5-1
CASSLGVGELFF
>TRBV9
CASSLRQGLNEKLFF
>TRBV5-4
CASTSSRTSGGYEQYF
>TRBV11-2
CASSLSTGELFF